Listed below are T cell receptor beta chains from one sample, sequenced in a study of shared clonotypes between healthy human individuals. Repertoires were generated with immunoSEQ multiplex PCR, while TCRdb's copy carries only in-frame clones and drops some. The sample lists roughly 2 million clones; 85% to 95% were seen once. Source material: naive CD4+ T cells sorted from blood. The receptors come from a man between 18 and 29 years old in good health. The CDR3 runs from the conserved cysteine through the conserved F or W. D genes are given only for firm matches. Clone size is not always given. Where it is, it says once, few, many or a class for expanded clones.

TRBJ2-7	TRBV6-1	.	.	TGTGCCATCCGGGACTTGACCTACGAGCAGTACTTC	CAIRDLTYEQYF
TRBJ2-1	TRBV6-1	.	TRBD2	TGTGCCAGCAGTGCCCTAACTAGCGTGAGTCCCAATGAGCAGTTCTTC	CASSALTSVSPNEQFF
TRBJ1-6	TRBV28	.	.	TGTGCCAGCAGTTCGATTGGTACTAATTCACCCCTCCACTTT	CASSSIGTNSPLHF
TRBJ2-3	TRBV21-1	.	.	TGTGCCAGCTTAAATACACATAGCACAGATACGCAGTATTTT	CASLNTHSTDTQYF
TRBJ2-7	TRBV5-6	once	.	TGTGCCAGCAGCGCCACCTACGAGCAGTACTTC	CASSATYEQYF
TRBJ2-7	TRBV7-9	.	TRBD2	TGTGCCAGCAGCCCAGCGGGAGGTAGCTCTCTCCACGAGCAGTACTTC	CASSPAGGSSLHEQYF
TRBJ2-7	TRBV4-1	.	.	TGCGCCAGCAGCATTCGGACAGCTGGCTACGAGCAGTACTTC	CASSIRTAGYEQYF
TRBJ1-3	TRBV6-5	.	.	TGTGCCAGCAGTTACTCGGAACGAGGAAACACCATATATTTT	CASSYSERGNTIYF
TRBJ1-5	TRBV4-1	.	.	TGCGCCAGCAGCCAAGATGGGGGGCACGATCAGCCCCAGCATTTT	CASSQDGGHDQPQHF
TRBJ1-6	TRBV27	.	.	TGTGCCAGCAGTTTTCCGAATTCACCCCTCCACTTT	CASSFPNSPLHF
TRBJ1-2	TRBV2	.	TRBD1	TGTGCCACCCACCGGGACAGGGAACGCTATGGCTACACCTTC	CATHRDRERYGYTF
TRBJ2-7	TRBV5-1	.	TRBD1	TGCGCCAGCAGCATAGGACAGGGCTGGGACGAGCAGTACTTC	CASSIGQGWDEQYF
TRBJ1-3	TRBV30	.	.	TGTGCCTGGAGTTCACTCCCTGGAAACACCATATATTTT	CAWSSLPGNTIYF
TRBJ1-2	TRBV4-1	.	.	TGCGCCAGCAGCCACCCGGGGAGGGACTATGGCTACACCTTC	CASSHPGRDYGYTF
TRBJ2-6	TRBV7-2	.	.	TGTGCCAGCAGCTTAGCGGGCACAGGGAGCGTCCTGACTTTC	CASSLAGTGSVLTF
TRBJ1-3	TRBV27	few	.	TGTGCCAGCAGTTTAGCCCGAACGGACACCATATATTTT	CASSLARTDTIYF
TRBJ1-5	TRBV5-1	.	.	TGCGCCAGCAGCCCCCGTGGGGGCAATCAGCCCCAGCATTTT	CASSPRGGNQPQHF
TRBJ1-2	TRBV6-5	.	TRBD1	TGTGCCAGCAGGCAGACAGGGAACTATGGCTACACCTTC	CASRQTGNYGYTF
TRBJ1-1	TRBV7-2	.	.	TGTGCCAGCAGCTTTACCTCGGCAGGGAGAACTGAAGCTTTCTTT	CASSFTSAGRTEAFF
TRBJ2-4	TRBV6-5	.	TRBD2	TGTGCCAGCAGTTACGGGGGGACTAATAAAAACATTCAGTACTTC	CASSYGGTNKNIQYF
TRBJ2-5	TRBV19	.	.	TGTGCCAGTAGTACCCAGGGCGGAGAGACCCAGTACTTC	CASSTQGGETQYF
TRBJ1-2	TRBV15	.	TRBD1	TGTGCCACCAGCAGAGTTGGGGACAGGGGCTATGGCTACACCTTC	CATSRVGDRGYGYTF
TRBJ1-6	TRBV5-8	.	.	TGTGCCAGCAGGGACGGGAACAGACCTTCACCCCTCCACTTT	CASRDGNRPSPLHF
TRBJ1-6	TRBV29-1	.	.	TGCAGCGTTGCGGGTTCCTATAATTCACCCCTCCACTTT	CSVAGSYNSPLHF
TRBJ1-2	TRBV28	.	.	TGTGCCAGCAGTTCTAGTCCGGGGGCTAACTATGGCTACACCTTC	CASSSSPGANYGYTF
TRBJ2-7	TRBV5-1	.	.	TGCGCCAGCAGCTTGGGGGGGTACAGCCTGACCAGCTACGAGCAGTACTTC	CASSLGGYSLTSYEQYF
TRBJ2-7	TRBV5-4	.	.	TGTGCCAGCAGCTTGCAGGGGCTATCCTACGAGCAGTACTTC	CASSLQGLSYEQYF
TRBJ1-6	TRBV6-5	.	.	TGTGCCAGCAGCCGAGTGGGGGGGAATTCACCCCTCCACTTT	CASSRVGGNSPLHF
TRBJ1-1	TRBV2	few	.	TGTGCCAGTAACGACCGCCTTGGGAGAGCTTTCTTT	CASNDRLGRAFF
TRBJ1-2	TRBV5-4	.	.	TGTGCCAGCAGCTTTAACACGGAGGGGGTCTATGGCTACACCTTC	CASSFNTEGVYGYTF
TRBJ1-1	TRBV6-6	.	.	TGTGCCAGCAGTTTCGACGAGAACACTGAAGCTTTCTTT	CASSFDENTEAFF
TRBJ2-3	TRBV5-1	.	.	TGCGCCAGCAGCTTACAGGACAGCCCCACAGATACGCAGTATTTT	CASSLQDSPTDTQYF
TRBJ1-6	TRBV11-2	.	TRBD1	TGTGCCAGCAGCTCCCGATTAGGACAGGGGGGTCATTCACCCCTCCACTTT	CASSSRLGQGGHSPLHF
TRBJ2-7	TRBV7-9	.	TRBD2	TGTGCCAGCAGCACCGGGACTAGCACCTACGAGCAGTACTTC	CASSTGTSTYEQYF
TRBJ1-2	TRBV5-1	many	.	TGCGCCAGCAGTTGGGCGGCTAACTATGGCTACACCTTC	CASSWAANYGYTF
TRBJ1-2	TRBV5-4	once	.	TGTGCCAGCAGCTTGGAGGGACGCAACTATGGCTACACCTTC	CASSLEGRNYGYTF
TRBJ1-1	TRBV6-5	.	.	TGTGCCAGCAGTCGTGGAAGGGGGGGCACTGAAGCTTTCTTT	CASSRGRGGTEAFF
TRBJ2-3	TRBV4-3	.	.	TGCGCCAGCAGCCACGGCCAAATAGGGACAGATACGCAGTATTTT	CASSHGQIGTDTQYF
TRBJ1-6	TRBV7-9	.	.	TGTGCCAGCAGCCGGTCGGGGGGAGAATCACCCCTCCACTTT	CASSRSGGESPLHF
TRBJ1-2	TRBV30	.	.	TGTGCCTGGAGTGTACTGCTCAGGGGAGCAAATGGCTACACCTTC	CAWSVLLRGANGYTF